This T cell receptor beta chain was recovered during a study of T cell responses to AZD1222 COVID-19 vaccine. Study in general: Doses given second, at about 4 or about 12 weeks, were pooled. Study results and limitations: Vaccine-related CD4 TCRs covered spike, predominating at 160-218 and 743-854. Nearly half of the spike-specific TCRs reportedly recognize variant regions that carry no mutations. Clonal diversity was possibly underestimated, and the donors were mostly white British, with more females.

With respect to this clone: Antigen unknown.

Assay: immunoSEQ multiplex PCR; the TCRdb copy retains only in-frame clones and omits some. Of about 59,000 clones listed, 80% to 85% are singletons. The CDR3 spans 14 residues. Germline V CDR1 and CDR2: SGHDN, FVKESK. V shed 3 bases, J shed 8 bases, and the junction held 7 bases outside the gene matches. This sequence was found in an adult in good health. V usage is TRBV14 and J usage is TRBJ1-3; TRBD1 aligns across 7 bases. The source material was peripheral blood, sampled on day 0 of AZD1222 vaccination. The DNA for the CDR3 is TGTGCCAGCAGCCACCGAACAGGGGTTTACACCATATATTTT. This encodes CASSHRTGVYTIYF.